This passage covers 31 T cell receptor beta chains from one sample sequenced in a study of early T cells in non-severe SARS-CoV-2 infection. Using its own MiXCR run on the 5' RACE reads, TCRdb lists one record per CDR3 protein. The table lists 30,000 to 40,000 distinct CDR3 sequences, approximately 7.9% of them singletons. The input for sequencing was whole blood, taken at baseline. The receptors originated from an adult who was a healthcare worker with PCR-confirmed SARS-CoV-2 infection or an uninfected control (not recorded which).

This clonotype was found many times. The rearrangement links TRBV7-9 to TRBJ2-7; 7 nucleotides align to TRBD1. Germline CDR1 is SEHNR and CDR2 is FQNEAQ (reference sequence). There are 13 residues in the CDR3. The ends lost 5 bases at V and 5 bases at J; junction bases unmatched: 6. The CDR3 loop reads CASSHGTAHEQYF. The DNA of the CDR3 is TGTGCCAGCAGCCATGGGACAGCCCACGAGCAGTACTTC. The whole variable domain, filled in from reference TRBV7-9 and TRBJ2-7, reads DTGVSQNPRHKITKRGQNVTFRCDPISEHNRLYWYRQTLGQGPEFLTYFQNEAQLEKSRLLSDRFSAERPKGSFSTLEIQRTEQGDSAMYLCASSHGTAHEQYFGPGTRLTVT.

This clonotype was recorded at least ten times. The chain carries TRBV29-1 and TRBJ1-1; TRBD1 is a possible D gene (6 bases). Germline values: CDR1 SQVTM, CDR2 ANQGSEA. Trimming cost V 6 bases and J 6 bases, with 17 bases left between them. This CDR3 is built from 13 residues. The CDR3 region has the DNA TGCAGCGTAGAAACGGACAGATCCCCTGAAGCTTTCTTT. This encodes CSVETDRSPEAFF.

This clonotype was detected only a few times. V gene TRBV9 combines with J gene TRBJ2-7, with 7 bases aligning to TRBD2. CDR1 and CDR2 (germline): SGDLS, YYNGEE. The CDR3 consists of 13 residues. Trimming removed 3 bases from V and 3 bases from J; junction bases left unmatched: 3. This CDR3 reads CASSAGTNYEQYF. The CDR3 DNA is TGTGCCAGCAGCGCAGGGACTAACTACGAGCAGTACTTC. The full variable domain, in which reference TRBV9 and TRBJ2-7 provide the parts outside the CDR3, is DSGVTQTPKHLITATGQRVTLRCSPRSGDLSVYWYQQSLDQGLQFLIQYYNGEERAKGNILERFSAQQFPDLHSELNLSSLELGDSALYFCASSAGTNYEQYFGPGTRLTVT.

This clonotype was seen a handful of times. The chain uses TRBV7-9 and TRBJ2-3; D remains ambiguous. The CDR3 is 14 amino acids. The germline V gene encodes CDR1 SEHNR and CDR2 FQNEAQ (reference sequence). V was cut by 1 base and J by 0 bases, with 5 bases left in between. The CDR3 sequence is CASSLDHSTDTQYF. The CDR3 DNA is TGTGCCAGCAGCTTAGATCATAGCACAGATACGCAGTATTTT.

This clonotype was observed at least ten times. The CDR3 nucleotides read TGCGCCAGCAGCCCCGATGATTCGGGACCGCTCAATGAAAAACTGTTTTTT. It encodes CASSPDDSGPLNEKLFF. This chain joins TRBV4-3 and TRBJ1-4; weak D call: TRBD1 (5 bases). Trimming pared 4 bases from V and 5 bases from J, leaving 20 bases between. This CDR3 is built from 17 residues. Germline V gene data show CDR1 as LGHNA and CDR2 as YSLEER.

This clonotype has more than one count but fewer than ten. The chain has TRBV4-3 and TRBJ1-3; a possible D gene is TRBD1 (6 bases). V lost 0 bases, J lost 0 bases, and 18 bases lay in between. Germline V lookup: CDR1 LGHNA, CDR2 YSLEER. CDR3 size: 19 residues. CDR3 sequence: CASSQEAYPPGASGNTIYF. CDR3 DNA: TGCGCCAGCAGCCAAGAGGCCTACCCCCCAGGGGCCTCTGGAAACACCATATATTTT.

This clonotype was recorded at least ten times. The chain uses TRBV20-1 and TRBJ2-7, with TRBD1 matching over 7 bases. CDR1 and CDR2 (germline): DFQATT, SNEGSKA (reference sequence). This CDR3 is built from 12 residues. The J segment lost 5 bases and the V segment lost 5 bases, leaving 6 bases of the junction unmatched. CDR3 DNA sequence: TGCAGTGCTTGGACAGGAGGTGACGAGCAGTACTTC. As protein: CSAWTGGDEQYF.

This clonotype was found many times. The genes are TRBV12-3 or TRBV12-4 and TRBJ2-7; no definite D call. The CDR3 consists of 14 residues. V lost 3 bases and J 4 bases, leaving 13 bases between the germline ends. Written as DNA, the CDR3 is TGTGCCAGCAGTTTTGGTCTAGGGAATTACGAGCAGTACTTC. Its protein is CASSFGLGNYEQYF.

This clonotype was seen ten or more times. The CDR3 region is CASSESRWQATYEQYF. The CDR3 nucleotides are TGTGCCAGCAGTGAAAGTCGTTGGCAGGCTACCTACGAGCAGTACTTC. The chain employs TRBV6-1 and TRBJ2-7; D is ambiguous. Germline V gene data show CDR1 as MNHNS and CDR2 as SASEGT. Trimming took off 2 bases at V and 2 bases at J, with 16 bases between the two ends. The CDR3 spans 16 residues.

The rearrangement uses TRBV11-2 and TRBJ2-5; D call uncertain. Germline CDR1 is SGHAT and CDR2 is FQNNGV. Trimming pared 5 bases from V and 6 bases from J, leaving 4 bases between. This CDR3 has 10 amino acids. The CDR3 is CASSHKTQYF. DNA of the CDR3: TGTGCCAGCAGCCACAAGACCCAGTACTTC.

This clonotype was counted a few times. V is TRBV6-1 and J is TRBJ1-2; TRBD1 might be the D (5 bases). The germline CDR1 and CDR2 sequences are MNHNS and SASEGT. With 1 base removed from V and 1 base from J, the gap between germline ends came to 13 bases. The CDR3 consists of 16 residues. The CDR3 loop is CASSEGRGRSNYGYTF. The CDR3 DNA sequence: TGTGCCAGCAGTGAAGGCCGGGGACGAAGTAACTATGGCTACACCTTC.

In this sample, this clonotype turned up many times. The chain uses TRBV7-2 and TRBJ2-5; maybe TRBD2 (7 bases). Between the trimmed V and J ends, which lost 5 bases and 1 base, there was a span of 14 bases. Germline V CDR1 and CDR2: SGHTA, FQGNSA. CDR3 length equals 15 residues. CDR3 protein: CASSQGRGIQETQYF. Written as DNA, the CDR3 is TGTGCCAGCAGCCAGGGGAGGGGAATCCAAGAGACCCAGTACTTC. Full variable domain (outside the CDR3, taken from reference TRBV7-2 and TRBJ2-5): GAGVSQSPSNKVTEKGKDVELRCDPISGHTALYWYRQSLGQGLEFLIYFQGNSAPDKSGLPSDRFSAERTGGSVSTLTIQRTQQEDSAVYLCASSQGRGIQETQYFGPGTRLLVL.

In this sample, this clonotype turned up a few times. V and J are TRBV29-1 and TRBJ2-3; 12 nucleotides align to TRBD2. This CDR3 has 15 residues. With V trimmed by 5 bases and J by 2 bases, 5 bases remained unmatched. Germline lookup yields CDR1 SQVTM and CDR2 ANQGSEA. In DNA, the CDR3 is TGCAGCGTTAGGACTAGCGGGGAAATCACAGATACGCAGTATTTT. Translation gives CSVRTSGEITDTQYF.

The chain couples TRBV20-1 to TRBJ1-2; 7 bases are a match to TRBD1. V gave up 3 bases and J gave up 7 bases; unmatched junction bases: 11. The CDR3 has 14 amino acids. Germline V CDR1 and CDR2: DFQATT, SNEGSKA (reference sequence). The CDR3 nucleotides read TGCAGTGCTAGCCGGGGACAGAAGGGACCTGGCTACACCTTC. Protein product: CSASRGQKGPGYTF.

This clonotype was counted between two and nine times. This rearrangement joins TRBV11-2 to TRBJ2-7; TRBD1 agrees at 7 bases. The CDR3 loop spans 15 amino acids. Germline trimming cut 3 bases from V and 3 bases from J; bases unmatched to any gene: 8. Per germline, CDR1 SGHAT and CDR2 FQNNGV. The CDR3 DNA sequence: TGTGCCAGCAGCTTCATGGTGGGACAGCACTACGAGCAGTACTTC. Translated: CASSFMVGQHYEQYF.

For the CDR3, the DNA is TGTGCCAGCAGTTTAGCGGCGACTAGCGAGATCCAAGAGACCCAGTACTTC. Translation: CASSLAATSEIQETQYF. The chain joins TRBV12-3 or TRBV12-4 to TRBJ2-5, with 8 nucleotides matching TRBD2. This CDR3 has 17 amino acids. J lost 1 base, V lost 0 bases, and 7 bases had no gene match.

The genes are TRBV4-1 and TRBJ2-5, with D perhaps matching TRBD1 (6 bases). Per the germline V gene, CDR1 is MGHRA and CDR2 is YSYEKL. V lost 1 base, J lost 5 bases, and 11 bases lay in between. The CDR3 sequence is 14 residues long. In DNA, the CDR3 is TGCGCCAGCAGCCAAGTCCCAGGGGCGGAGACCCAGTACTTC. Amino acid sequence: CASSQVPGAETQYF.

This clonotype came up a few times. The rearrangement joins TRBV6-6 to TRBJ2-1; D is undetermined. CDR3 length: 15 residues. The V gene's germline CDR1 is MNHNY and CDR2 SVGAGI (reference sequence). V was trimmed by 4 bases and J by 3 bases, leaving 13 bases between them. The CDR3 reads CASSSTESHYNEQFF. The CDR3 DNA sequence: TGTGCCAGCAGTTCCACAGAATCTCACTACAATGAGCAGTTCTTC.

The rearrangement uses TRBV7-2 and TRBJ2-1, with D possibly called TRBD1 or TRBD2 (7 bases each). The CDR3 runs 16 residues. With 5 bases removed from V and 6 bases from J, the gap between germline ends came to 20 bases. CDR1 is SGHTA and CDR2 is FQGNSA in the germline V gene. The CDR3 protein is CASSTRGRGRGNEQFF. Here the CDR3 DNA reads TGTGCCAGCAGCACGAGGGGGCGAGGGAGGGGCAATGAGCAGTTCTTC.

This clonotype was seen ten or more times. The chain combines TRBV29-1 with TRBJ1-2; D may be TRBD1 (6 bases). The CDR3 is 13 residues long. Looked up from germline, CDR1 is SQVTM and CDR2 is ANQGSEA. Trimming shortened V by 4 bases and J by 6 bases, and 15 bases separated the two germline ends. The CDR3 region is CSVGRGANHGYTF. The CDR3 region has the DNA TGCAGCGTTGGGCGGGGGGCGAATCATGGCTACACCTTC. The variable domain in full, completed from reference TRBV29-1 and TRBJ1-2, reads SAVISQKPSRDICQRGTSLTIQCQVDSQVTMMFWYRQQPGQSLTLIATANQGSEATYESGFVIDKFPISRPNLTFSTLTVSNMSPEDSSIYLCSVGRGANHGYTFGSGTRLTVV.

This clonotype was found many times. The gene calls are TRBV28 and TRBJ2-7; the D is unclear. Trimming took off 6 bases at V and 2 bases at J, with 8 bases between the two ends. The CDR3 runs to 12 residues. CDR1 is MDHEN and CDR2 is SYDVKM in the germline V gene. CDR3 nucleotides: TGTGCCAGCAGCAAGACCCCCTACGAGCAGTACTTC. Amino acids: CASSKTPYEQYF.

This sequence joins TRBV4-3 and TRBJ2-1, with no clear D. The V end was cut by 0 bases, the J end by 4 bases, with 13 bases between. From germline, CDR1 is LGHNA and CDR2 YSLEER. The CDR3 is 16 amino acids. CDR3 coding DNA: TGCGCCAGCAGCCAAGATGCGGCGGTACTATACAATGAGCAGTTCTTC. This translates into CASSQDAAVLYNEQFF.

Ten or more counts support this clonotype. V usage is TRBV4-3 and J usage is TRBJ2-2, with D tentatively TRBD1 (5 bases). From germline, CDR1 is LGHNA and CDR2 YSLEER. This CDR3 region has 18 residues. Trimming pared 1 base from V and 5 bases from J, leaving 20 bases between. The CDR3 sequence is CASSQGRFEGVGTGELFF. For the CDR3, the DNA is TGCGCCAGCAGCCAAGGAAGATTTGAAGGGGTTGGAACCGGGGAGCTGTTTTTT.

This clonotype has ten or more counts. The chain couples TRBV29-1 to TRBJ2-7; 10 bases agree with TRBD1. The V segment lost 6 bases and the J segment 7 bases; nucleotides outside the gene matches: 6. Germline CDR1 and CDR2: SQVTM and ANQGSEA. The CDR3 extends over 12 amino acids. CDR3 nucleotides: TGCAGCGTACGACAGGGGGCGGGGGAGCAGTACTTC. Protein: CSVRQGAGEQYF.

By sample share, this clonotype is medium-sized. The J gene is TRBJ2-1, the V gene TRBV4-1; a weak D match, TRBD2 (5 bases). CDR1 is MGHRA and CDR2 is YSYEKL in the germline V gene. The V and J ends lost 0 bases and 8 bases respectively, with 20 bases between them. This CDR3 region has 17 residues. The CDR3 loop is CASSQEGSPGPGDEQFF. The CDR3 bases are TGCGCCAGCAGCCAAGAGGGCAGTCCGGGCCCCGGGGATGAGCAGTTCTTC.

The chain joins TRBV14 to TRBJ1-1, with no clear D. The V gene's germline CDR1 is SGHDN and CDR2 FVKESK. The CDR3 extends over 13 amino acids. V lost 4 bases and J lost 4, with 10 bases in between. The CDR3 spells CASSRQEGTEAFF. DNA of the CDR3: TGTGCCAGCAGCCGGCAGGAAGGCACTGAAGCTTTCTTT.

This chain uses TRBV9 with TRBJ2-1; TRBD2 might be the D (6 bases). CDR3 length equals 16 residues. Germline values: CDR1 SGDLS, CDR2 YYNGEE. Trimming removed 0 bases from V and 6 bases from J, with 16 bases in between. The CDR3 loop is CASSVASGGAGNEQFF. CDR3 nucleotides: TGTGCCAGCAGCGTAGCCTCCGGCGGGGCCGGCAATGAGCAGTTCTTC.

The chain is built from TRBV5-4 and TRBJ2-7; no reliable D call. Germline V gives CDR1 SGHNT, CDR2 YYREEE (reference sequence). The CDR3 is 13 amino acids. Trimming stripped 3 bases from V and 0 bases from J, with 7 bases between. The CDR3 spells CASSSTVSYEQYF. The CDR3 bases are TGTGCCAGCAGCTCGACGGTCTCCTACGAGCAGTACTTC.

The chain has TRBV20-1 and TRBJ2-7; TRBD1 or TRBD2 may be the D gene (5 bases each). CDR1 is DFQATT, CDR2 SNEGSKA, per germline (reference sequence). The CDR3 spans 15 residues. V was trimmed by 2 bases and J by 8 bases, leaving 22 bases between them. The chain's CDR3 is CSARLPGTGISKQYF. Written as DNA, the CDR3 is TGCAGTGCTAGATTACCCGGGACCGGGATATCGAAGCAGTACTTC.

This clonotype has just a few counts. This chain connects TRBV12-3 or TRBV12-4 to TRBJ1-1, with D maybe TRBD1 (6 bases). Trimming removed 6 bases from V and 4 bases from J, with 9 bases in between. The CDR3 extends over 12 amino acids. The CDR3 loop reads CASRTGTTEAFF. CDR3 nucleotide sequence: TGTGCCAGCAGAACAGGGACCACTGAAGCTTTCTTT.

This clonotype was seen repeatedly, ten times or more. The CDR3 DNA reads as TGTGCCAGCAGCCTGGGGGGCTATAATTCACCCCTCCACTTT. It yields the protein CASSLGGYNSPLHF. V is TRBV12-3 or TRBV12-4 and J is TRBJ1-6; a weak D match, TRBD1 (5 bases). The length of the CDR3 is 14 residues. V was clipped by 6 bases and J by 3 bases, with 9 bases between them.